Listed below are T cell receptor beta chains from one sample, sequenced in a study of blood T cell repertoires in COVID-19. TCRdb's copy holds only in-frame clones and misses some; the assay was immunoSEQ multiplex PCR. The table lists about 270,000 clones, about nine tenths of them singletons. The sequencing input was PBMCs or T cells enriched from blood (not recorded which). The receptor set was obtained from a woman aged 30 to 39 with acute COVID-19. The CDR3 runs from the conserved cysteine through the conserved F or W. D genes are given only for firm matches. Some rows have no size entry. The others give once, few or many, or a class for an expanded clone.

J gene,V gene,D gene,clone size,CDR3 DNA,CDR3 protein
TRBJ1-2,TRBV6-5,-,-,TGTGCCAGCAGCCGGACGACAGAGCCCTATGGCTACACCTTC,CASSRTTEPYGYTF
TRBJ1-2,TRBV12-3/TRBV12-4,-,few,TGTGCCAGCAGTAGGACAGTTTATGGCTACACCTTC,CASSRTVYGYTF
TRBJ2-3,TRBV7-3,TRBD2,few,TGTGCCAGCAGCCGGTACGGACTAGCGGAAAGCACAGATACGCAGTATTTT,CASSRYGLAESTDTQYF
TRBJ2-5,TRBV15,-,-,TGTGCCACCAGCACTGGACAACAAGAGACCCAGTACTTC,CATSTGQQETQYF
TRBJ1-6,TRBV5-1,-,-,TGCGCCAGCAGCGCCCGCGGGGGTAATATGAATTCACCCCTCCACTTT,CASSARGGNMNSPLHF
TRBJ2-1,TRBV5-4,TRBD2,-,TGTGCCAGCAGCCCAGTGGGACTAGCGGGAGGAGGCTACAATGAGCAGTTCTTC,CASSPVGLAGGGYNEQFF
TRBJ1-6,TRBV2,-,-,TGTGCCAGCAGTGAAAGTACTCCGCTTAGCTCCTATAATTCACCCCTCCACTTT,CASSESTPLSSYNSPLHF
TRBJ2-7,TRBV13,TRBD2,-,TGTGCCAGCGGGGGCTCTAGCGGGAAATACGAGCAGTACTTC,CASGGSSGKYEQYF
TRBJ1-4,TRBV4-3,-,-,TGCGCCAGCAGCCAAAGGGTAGCGGATCAAAATGAAAAACTGTTTTTT,CASSQRVADQNEKLFF
TRBJ2-7,TRBV7-9,-,few,TGTGCCAGCAGCTTGGGCGGGAATTACGAGCAGTACTTC,CASSLGGNYEQYF
TRBJ1-4,TRBV19,TRBD1,-,TGTGCCAGTAGTATGGCCCCCAGGGGGGTGAAGGAAAAACTGTTTTTT,CASSMAPRGVKEKLFF
TRBJ1-5,TRBV6-5,-,-,TGTGCCAGCAGCACCCTCGGGTATAGCAATCAGCCCCAGCATTTT,CASSTLGYSNQPQHF
TRBJ2-1,TRBV19,-,-,TGTGCCAGTAGTACATGGACTCCCACCTCCTACAATGAGCAGTTCTTC,CASSTWTPTSYNEQFF
TRBJ2-5,TRBV6-1,TRBD2,-,TGTGCCAGCAGTGACCTGCCCCGGACTAGCGGGCTCCAAGAGACCCAGTACTTC,CASSDLPRTSGLQETQYF
TRBJ1-5,TRBV27,-,-,TGTGCCAGCAGTTGGGGGGACCCCGAGGGAGGTAATCAGCCCCAGCATTTT,CASSWGDPEGGNQPQHF